Each of the 14 T cell receptor beta chains below was sequenced from the same sample in a study of T cells expressing NK-cell markers. TCRdb re-called the 5' RACE reads; every CDR3 protein appears as one record, without DNA. This sample's table reports about 260,000 distinct CDR3 sequences. Source material: blood T cells: a sorted CD56 or NKG2C T cell subset, CD4+ or CD8+ T cells, or bulk PBMC T cells (not recorded which). The origin of the receptors is a woman aged 18 to 75 in good health.

This chain joins TRBV14 and TRBJ2-4; TCRdb lists TRBD1, though no DNA is available to test this call. CDR3 length: 15 residues. Per the germline V gene, CDR1 is SGHDN and CDR2 is FVKESK. CDR3: CASSPGGGVKNIQYF.

CDR3 loop: CASSYSLTGRAGANVLTF. The chain has TRBV6-5 and TRBJ2-6; lacking DNA, the TRBD1 call made by TCRdb goes unchecked. The CDR3 is 18 amino acids. Germline V gene sequence: CDR1 MNHEY, CDR2 SVGAGI.

The V call is TRBV2, the J call TRBJ2-1; TCRdb picks TRBD1, but there is no DNA to check that call. Germline CDR1 and CDR2: SNHLY and FYNNEI. This CDR3 is built from 14 residues. CDR3: CASSEASPYNEQFF.

The chain employs TRBV7-3 and TRBJ2-3; the TCRdb call, TRBD2, lacks DNA for checking. This CDR3 region has 16 residues. Germline CDR1 reads SGHTA; CDR2 reads FQGTGA. The CDR3 sequence: CASSLLSGGGTDTQYF.

This chain uses TRBV7-2 with TRBJ1-5; TCRdb indicates TRBD1, and absent DNA this call remains unverified. This CDR3 is built from 14 residues. Germline V gene lookup returns CDR1 SGHTA and CDR2 FQGNSA. This chain's CDR3 is CASSPPGSGQPQHF. Full variable domain (outside the CDR3, taken from reference TRBV7-2 and TRBJ1-5): GAGVSQSPSNKVTEKGKDVELRCDPISGHTALYWYRQSLGQGLEFLIYFQGNSAPDKSGLPSDRFSAERTGGSVSTLTIQRTQQEDSAVYLCASSPPGSGQPQHFGDGTRLSIL.

The chain recombines TRBV7-2 with TRBJ2-5; TCRdb proposes TRBD1, but this gene call is untestable without DNA. From germline, CDR1 is SGHTA and CDR2 FQGNSA. This CDR3 spans 18 amino acids. CDR3 protein: CASSLASGQAGAPETQYF.

The gene calls are TRBV5-1 and TRBJ2-7. CDR1 is SGHRS and CDR2 is YFSETQ in the germline V gene. The length of the CDR3 is 14 residues. The CDR3 protein is CASSLAGDSYEQYF. The full variable domain, in which reference TRBV5-1 and TRBJ2-7 provide the parts outside the CDR3, is KAGVTQTPRYLIKTRGQQVTLSCSPISGHRSVSWYQQTPGQGLQFLFEYFSETQRNKGNFPGRFSGRQFSNSRSEMNVSTLELGDSALYLCASSLAGDSYEQYFGPGTRLTVT.

V gene TRBV12-3 or TRBV12-4 combines with J gene TRBJ1-5; TCRdb's D gene call, TRBD1, goes unchecked for lack of DNA. This CDR3 has 14 residues. This CDR3 reads CASSLQGSLQPQHF.

The rearrangement joins TRBV6-2 or TRBV6-3 to TRBJ2-2. The CDR3 consists of 16 residues. Germline V gives CDR1 MNHEY, CDR2 SVGEGT. The CDR3: CASSYLQYPNTGELFF.

This chain links TRBV5-1 with TRBJ2-1; TCRdb returns TRBD2, unconfirmable since there is no DNA. Germline assignment: CDR1 SGHRS and CDR2 YFSETQ. This CDR3 is built from 17 residues. CDR3 protein: CASSRGTVGLAGGEQFF.

This sequence joins TRBV7-2 and TRBJ1-2; TCRdb lists TRBD1, though no DNA is available to test this call. The length of the CDR3 is 17 residues. Germline CDR1 is SGHTA and CDR2 is FQGNSA. The CDR3 here is CASSPDSMSERGYGYTF.

The V call is TRBV28, the J call TRBJ2-7; TCRdb's D call, TRBD1, is unchecked because there is no DNA. Germline V CDR1 and CDR2: MDHEN, SYDVKM. The CDR3 has 15 amino acids. CDR3 sequence: CASPPNTGQVYEQYF. Full variable domain (missing parts from reference TRBV28 and TRBJ2-7): DVKVTQSSRYLVKRTGEKVFLECVQDMDHENMFWYRQDPGLGLRLIYFSYDVKMKEKGDIPEGYSVSREKKERFSLILESASTNQTSMYLCASPPNTGQVYEQYFGPGTRLTVT.

The chain carries TRBV20-1 and TRBJ2-5; TCRdb designates TRBD1, a call that cannot be tested without DNA. Germline-derived CDR1 and CDR2 are DFQATT and SNEGSKA (reference sequence). This CDR3 comprises 13 residues. CDR3 amino acids: CSARQTGPETQYF.

The V gene is TRBV20-1, the J gene TRBJ2-3; the D gene TCRdb calls, TRBD1, cannot be checked with no DNA. CDR1 and CDR2 from the germline V gene are DFQATT and SNEGSKA (reference sequence). This CDR3 is 13 amino acids long. The CDR3 sequence: CSAERAPKGTQYF.